The 12 T cell receptor beta chains listed next were all sequenced from one sample in a study of cytomegalovirus exposure and HLA in healthy donors. TCRdb keeps only in-frame clones here, not all; method: immunoSEQ multiplex PCR. The data show more than 140,000 clones, less than 90% seen once. Material for sequencing was PBMCs. These receptors came from a woman under 30 in good health and CMV-seropositive.

This clone was picked up a small number of times. The junction shows a germline mismatch at one end, possibly a read error. J is TRBJ1-2 and V is TRBV30; 7 bases agree with TRBD1. This CDR3 is built from 10 residues. Germline CDR1 GTSNPN, CDR2 SVGIG (reference sequence). The CDR3 region has the DNA TGCCTAGACAGGGACTATGGCTACACCTTC. Translating gives CLDRDYGYTF.

The chain combines TRBV19 with TRBJ1-2; TRBD1 matches 7 bases. The trim removed 5 bases at V and 4 bases at J, leaving 4 bases unmatched. This CDR3 is 13 amino acids long. Germline assignment: CDR1 LNHDA and CDR2 SQIVND (reference sequence). The chain's CDR3 is CASSHRDSYGYTF. For the CDR3, the DNA is TGTGCCAGTAGTCACCGGGACAGCTATGGCTACACCTTC.

The rearrangement uses TRBV5-6 and TRBJ2-3; TRBD2 matches 12 bases. CDR3 length: 16 residues. Germline assignment: CDR1 SGHDT and CDR2 YYEEEE. V shed 4 bases and J 6 bases; nucleotides not matched to a gene: 9. The CDR3 is CASSARLAGVRDTQYF. CDR3 in DNA: TGTGCCAGCAGCGCCAGACTAGCGGGAGTAAGGGATACGCAGTATTTT.

The J gene is TRBJ2-2, the V gene TRBV9; 11 bases agree with TRBD2. The trim removed 0 bases at V and 8 bases at J, leaving 6 bases unmatched. Germline-derived CDR1 and CDR2 are SGDLS and YYNGEE. This CDR3 is 16 amino acids long. CDR3 amino acids: CASSVVAGGVPGELFF. For the CDR3, the DNA is TGTGCCAGCAGCGTAGTAGCGGGAGGGGTCCCTGGGGAGCTGTTTTTT.

The CDR3 here is CASSDITSGTDTQYF. The CDR3 coding sequence is TGTGCCAGCAGTGACATCACTAGCGGCACAGATACGCAGTATTTT. This sequence joins TRBV6-4 and TRBJ2-3, with 7 nucleotides matching TRBD2. The CDR3 runs to 15 residues. V lost 2 bases, J lost 1 base, and 3 bases stayed unmatched. The germline gives CDR1 MRHNA, CDR2 SNTAGT.

J is TRBJ1-1 and V is TRBV4-2; the D is unclear. In germline, CDR1 is LGHNA, CDR2 YNFKEQ. The V end lost 1 base, the J end lost 1 base, and 10 bases lay between the germline ends. This CDR3 region has 15 residues. For the CDR3, the DNA is TGTGCCAGCAGCCAAGGGATGGAGGGGAACACTGAAGCTTTCTTT. Protein sequence: CASSQGMEGNTEAFF.

The genes are TRBV11-1 and TRBJ2-1, with 13 positions matching TRBD2. The CDR3 covers 15 residues. Per the germline V gene, CDR1 is SGHAT and CDR2 is FQDESV (reference sequence). Losses at the gene ends were 5 bases for V and 8 bases for J; bases not matched to a gene: 6. The DNA for the CDR3 is TGTGCCAGCAGCACTAGGACTAGCGGGAGCCATGAGCAGTTCTTC. Encoded protein: CASSTRTSGSHEQFF.

This clone was picked up one time. V is TRBV18 and J is TRBJ2-7, with unresolved D. Per germline, CDR1 KGHSH and CDR2 LQKENI. Trimming stripped 1 base from V and 0 bases from J, with 13 bases between. CDR3 length: 16 residues. The CDR3 DNA follows: TGTGCCAGCTCACCACGAATTGCCAGAAACTCCTACGAGCAGTACTTC. It yields the protein CASSPRIARNSYEQYF.

This sequence joins TRBV5-5 and TRBJ2-7; 11 bases map to TRBD2. Germline V CDR1 and CDR2: SGHKS, YYEKEE (reference sequence). V trimming: 4 bases; J trimming: 5 bases; junction bases outside the gene matches: 8. The CDR3 has 15 residues. CDR3 sequence (DNA): TGTGCCAGCAGCATACTAGCGGGAGTTACCCACGAGCAGTACTTC. It codes for CASSILAGVTHEQYF.

The chain combines TRBV4-3 with TRBJ2-6, with D tentatively TRBD1 (6 bases). The CDR3 sequence is 17 residues long. Germline values: CDR1 LGHNA, CDR2 YSLEER. V shed 4 bases and J shed 0 bases, with 13 bases lying between them. CDR3 amino acids: CASSPGHPSSGANVLTF. The CDR3 DNA follows: TGCGCCAGCAGCCCGGGACACCCGAGCTCTGGGGCCAACGTCCTGACTTTC.

V gene TRBV9 combines with J gene TRBJ2-1, with D perhaps TRBD2 (5 bases). With 4 bases removed from V and 0 bases from J, the gap between germline ends came to 14 bases. Germline values: CDR1 SGDLS, CDR2 YYNGEE. CDR3 length: 16 residues. The chain's CDR3 is CASSMMGRDSYNEQFF. The DNA of the CDR3 is TGTGCCAGCAGCATGATGGGGAGAGACTCCTACAATGAGCAGTTCTTC.

This clone was seen many times. The chain is built from TRBV7-7 and TRBJ2-2; 8 bases map to TRBD2. With 5 bases clipped from V and 6 bases from J, the junction kept 8 bases outside the gene matches. The CDR3 has 15 residues. The germline CDR1 and CDR2 sequences are SSHAT and FNYEAQ (reference sequence). CDR3 DNA: TGTGCCAGCAGCCCGGGACTAGGGAAGGCCGGGGAGCTGTTTTTT. Amino acids: CASSPGLGKAGELFF.